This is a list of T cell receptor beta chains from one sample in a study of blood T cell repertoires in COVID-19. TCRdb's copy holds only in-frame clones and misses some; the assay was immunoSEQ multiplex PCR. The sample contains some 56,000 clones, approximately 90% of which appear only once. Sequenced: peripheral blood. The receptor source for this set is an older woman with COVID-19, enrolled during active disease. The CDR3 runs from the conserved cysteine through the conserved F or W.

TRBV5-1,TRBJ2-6,CASSFTGDGANVLTF
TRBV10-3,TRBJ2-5,CAISGGGETQYF
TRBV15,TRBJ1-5,CATSRDRTGDQPQHF
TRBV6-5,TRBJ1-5,CASSGQGAYQPQHF
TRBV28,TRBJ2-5,CASSLGTSGRTGETQYF
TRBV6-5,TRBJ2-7,CASSYSVSSGYEQYF
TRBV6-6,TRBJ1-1,CASSYSGRGTEAFF
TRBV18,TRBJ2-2,CASSSAGDTFANTGELFF
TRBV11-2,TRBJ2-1,CASSQHLNEQFF
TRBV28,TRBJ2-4,CASARLPEAKNIQYF
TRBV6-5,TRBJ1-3,CATRRASSGNTIYF
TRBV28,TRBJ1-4,CASNTVLGGYEKLFF
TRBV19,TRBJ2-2,CASSYSTGELFF
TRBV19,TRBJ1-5,CASSIGGPGNQPQHF
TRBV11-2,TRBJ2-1,CASTLGAGVGNEQFF
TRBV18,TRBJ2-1,CASSPSSSGRVYNEQFF
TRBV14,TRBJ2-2,CASSQDRGQGNTGELFF
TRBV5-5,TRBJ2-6,CASRGGLSGANVLTF
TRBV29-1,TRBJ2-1,CSVVGGTGGNYNEQFF
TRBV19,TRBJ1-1,CASKRENTEAFF
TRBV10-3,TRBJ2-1,CAISLLTGTYNEQFF
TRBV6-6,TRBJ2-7,CATVQGGSYEQYF
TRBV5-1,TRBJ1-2,CASSLGQGAGYGYTF
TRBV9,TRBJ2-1,CASSATGGQKQFF
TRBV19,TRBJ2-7,CASSRPVGTGAYEQYF
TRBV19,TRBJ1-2,CASSPGQGGRYGYTF
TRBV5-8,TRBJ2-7,CASSPSGRGLFYEQYF
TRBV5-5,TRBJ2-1,CASSLVAGGNYNEQFF
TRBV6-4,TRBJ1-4,CASSDSDREANEKLFF
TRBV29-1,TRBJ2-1,CSVEETGGNDEQFF
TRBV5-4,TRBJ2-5,CASSLASGGRETQYF
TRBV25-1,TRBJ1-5,CASSEYGRAARDQPQHF
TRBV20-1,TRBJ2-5,CSALSETQYF
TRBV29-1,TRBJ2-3,CSVTPGSSTDTQYF
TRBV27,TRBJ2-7,CASSLNPPSEGYEQYF
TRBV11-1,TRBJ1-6,CASSRGLSDNSPLHF
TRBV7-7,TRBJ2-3,CASSLLAGFSLSTDTQYF
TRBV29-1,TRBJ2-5,CSVGFGGRPETQYF
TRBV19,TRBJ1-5,CASSIPTVGLVNQPQHF
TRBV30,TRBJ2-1,CAWSQGQTYNEQFF
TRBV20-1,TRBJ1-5,CSASQGISNQPQHF
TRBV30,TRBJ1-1,CAWRMSLQTEAFF
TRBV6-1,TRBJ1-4,CASSEVVGTGPSEKLFF
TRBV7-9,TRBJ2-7,CASSFGDYAYEQYF
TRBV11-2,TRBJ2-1,CASSPGTASYNEQFF
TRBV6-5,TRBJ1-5,CASSWSGNQPQHF
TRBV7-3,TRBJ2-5,CASSPTGGEGGETQYF
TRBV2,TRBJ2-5,CASSGGFSGQETQYF
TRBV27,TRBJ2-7,CASSEQGRLEQYF
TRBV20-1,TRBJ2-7,CSASRGSSYEQYF
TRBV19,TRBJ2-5,CASSIGQGYPGEETQYF
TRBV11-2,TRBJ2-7,CASSLSAGQLYEQYF
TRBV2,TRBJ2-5,CASRRQGPETQYF